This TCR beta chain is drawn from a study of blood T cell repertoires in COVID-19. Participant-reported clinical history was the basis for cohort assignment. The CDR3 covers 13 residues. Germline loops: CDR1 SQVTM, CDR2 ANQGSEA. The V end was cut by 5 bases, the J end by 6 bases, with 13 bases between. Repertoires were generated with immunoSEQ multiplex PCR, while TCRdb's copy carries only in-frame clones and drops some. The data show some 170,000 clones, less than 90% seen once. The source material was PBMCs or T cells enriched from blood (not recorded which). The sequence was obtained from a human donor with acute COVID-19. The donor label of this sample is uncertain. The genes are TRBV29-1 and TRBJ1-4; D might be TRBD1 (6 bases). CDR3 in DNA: TGCAGCGTTAAGGACAGTAGGCATGAAAAACTGTTTTTT. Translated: CSVKDSRHEKLFF.